These 14 T cell receptor beta chains were all obtained from the same sample, sequenced in a study of blood T cell repertoires in COVID-19. The data were produced by immunoSEQ multiplex PCR, yet TCRdb's version contains in-frame clones alone and is incomplete. The sample consists of roughly 59,000 clones, 70% to 80% of them appearing once. The sample comprised peripheral blood. These receptors were obtained from a man at least 80 years old with acute or convalescent COVID-19.

This chain uses TRBV10-3 with TRBJ1-5; 12 nucleotides align to TRBD1. Per the germline V gene, CDR1 is ENHRY and CDR2 is SYGVKD. The CDR3 covers 16 residues. V was clipped by 3 bases and J by 5 bases; unmatched bases: 5. In nucleotides, the CDR3 is TGTGCCATCAGTGACCCGGGACAGGGGGCCCATCAGCCCCAGCATTTT. This gives the protein CAISDPGQGAHQPQHF.

The chain joins TRBV7-2 to TRBJ2-5; possible D gene TRBD2, 6 bases. The CDR3 spans 13 residues. The V gene's germline CDR1 is SGHTA and CDR2 FQGNSA. The V and J ends lost 5 bases and 9 bases respectively, with 16 bases between them. This CDR3 reads CASSLQAGGSQYF. The CDR3 DNA reads TGTGCCAGCAGCCTCCAAGCCGGGGGATCCCAGTACTTC.

The chain has TRBV11-3 and TRBJ2-5; 10 bases match TRBD2. The CDR3 has 17 amino acids. Germline V CDR1 and CDR2: SGHNT, YENEEA. Trimming cost V 1 base and J 2 bases; bases outside gene matches: 7. Here the CDR3 DNA reads TGTGCCAGCAGCTTAGTGTGGCTAGCGGGAGAGCAAGAGACCCAGTACTTC. It encodes CASSLVWLAGEQETQYF.

The chain carries TRBV12-3 or TRBV12-4 and TRBJ2-1; tentatively, D is TRBD1 (5 bases). The CDR3 loop spans 12 amino acids. V was shortened by 4 bases and J by 10 bases, with 11 bases between the two germline ends. The CDR3 protein is CASSSGLWEQFF. CDR3 bases: TGTGCCAGCAGTTCAGGGCTCTGGGAGCAGTTCTTC.

This chain joins TRBV6-5 and TRBJ2-1; a possible D gene is TRBD2 (6 bases). Germline V CDR1 and CDR2: MNHEY, SVGAGI. With 4 bases removed from V and 9 bases from J, the gap between germline ends came to 10 bases. CDR3 length: 12 amino acids. The CDR3, as DNA: TGTGCCAGCAGTTCGACTAGTTTTGAGCAGTTCTTC. Its protein is CASSSTSFEQFF.

The CDR3 DNA sequence: TGTGCCAGCAGCTTGGGCTATGGTTCCCCCTATGGCTACACCTTC. Residues: CASSLGYGSPYGYTF. The rearrangement joins TRBV11-3 to TRBJ1-2; no firm D call. Germline CDR1 and CDR2: SGHNT and YENEEA. V lost 3 bases and J lost 4, with 15 bases in between. CDR3 length equals 15 residues.

V is TRBV2 and J is TRBJ2-3; the D gene is possibly TRBD1 (5 bases). This CDR3 region has 14 residues. With 1 base removed from V and 2 bases from J, the gap between germline ends came to 7 bases. Germline lookup yields CDR1 SNHLY and CDR2 FYNNEI. The CDR3 is CASSEDRYTDTQYF. The CDR3 coding sequence is TGTGCCAGCAGTGAAGACAGGTACACAGATACGCAGTATTTT.

The chain is built from TRBV19 and TRBJ1-2; 9 positions agree with TRBD1. The CDR3 is made up of 16 amino acids. Germline values: CDR1 LNHDA, CDR2 SQIVND (reference sequence). Germline trimming cut 11 bases from V and 7 bases from J; bases unmatched to any gene: 20. The DNA of the CDR3 is TGTGCCGACCAGGGGTCGCGAGGGGACAGGGTACGTGGCTACACCTTC. Its translation is CADQGSRGDRVRGYTF. The full variable domain, with the rest looked up from reference TRBV19 and TRBJ1-2, is DGGITQSPKYLFRKEGQNVTLSCEQNLNHDAMYWYRQDPGQGLRLIYYSQIVNDFQKGDIAEGYSVSREKKESFPLTVTSAQKNPTAFYLCADQGSRGDRVRGYTFGSGTRLTVV.

V gene TRBV18 combines with J gene TRBJ2-3; 9 bases are a match to TRBD1. The V gene's germline CDR1 is KGHSH and CDR2 LQKENI. V shed 5 bases, J shed 5 bases, and the junction held 5 bases outside the gene matches. This CDR3 contains 14 residues. The CDR3 spells CASSGTGGEDTQYF. For the CDR3, the DNA is TGTGCCAGCTCAGGTACAGGGGGCGAAGATACGCAGTATTTT. The variable domain in full, with the rest retrieved from reference TRBV18 and TRBJ2-3, is NAGVMQNPRHLVRRRGQEARLRCSPMKGHSHVYWYRQLPEEGLKFMVYLQKENIIDESGMPKERFSAEFPKEGPSILRIQQVVRGDSAAYFCASSGTGGEDTQYFGPGTRLTVL.

The rearrangement joins TRBV11-2 to TRBJ1-1, with TRBD1 identical over 10 bases. There are 18 residues in the CDR3. V shed 0 bases and J 2 bases; nucleotides not matched to a gene: 9. Germline V gene lookup returns CDR1 SGHAT and CDR2 FQNNGV. The CDR3 sequence: CASSLDDRGQGHNTEAFF. The CDR3 nucleotides read TGTGCCAGCAGCTTAGATGACAGGGGGCAGGGTCACAACACTGAAGCTTTCTTT.

This clone was picked up a small number of times. DNA of the CDR3: TGTGCCAGCAGTGACGGGACAGGGGGGAAAAAACTGTTTTTT. Its protein is CASSDGTGGKKLFF. The chain employs TRBV6-1 and TRBJ1-4; 11 nucleotides match TRBD1. Trimming at V came to 3 bases and at J to 9 bases, leaving 3 bases not matched to a gene. The CDR3 runs to 14 residues. CDR1 MNHNS and CDR2 SASEGT come from the germline V gene.

The chain is built from TRBV2 and TRBJ2-2; D is uncertain. CDR3 size: 15 residues. Germline CDR1 and CDR2: SNHLY and FYNNEI. Between the trimmed V and J ends, which lost 3 bases and 3 bases, there was a span of 11 bases. The CDR3 sequence is CASSEESFHTGELFF. The CDR3 DNA reads TGTGCCAGCAGTGAGGAGTCTTTCCACACCGGGGAGCTGTTTTTT.

The chain uses TRBV5-1 and TRBJ1-1; D unclear. From germline, CDR1 is SGHRS and CDR2 YFSETQ. Trimming shortened V by 0 bases and J by 5 bases, and 11 bases separated the two germline ends. The CDR3 runs to 14 residues. The chain's CDR3 is CASSLEVSGTEAFF. In DNA, the CDR3 is TGCGCCAGCAGCTTGGAAGTGTCAGGTACTGAAGCTTTCTTT.

This clone was seen only a few times. J is TRBJ1-4 and V is TRBV11-3; D is unresolved. The V end was cut by 5 bases, the J end by 0 bases, with 16 bases between. There are 17 residues in the CDR3. Germline V gene lookup returns CDR1 SGHNT and CDR2 YENEEA. The CDR3 protein is CASSRRSGLATNEKLFF. CDR3 DNA sequence: TGTGCCAGCAGCCGACGCTCAGGTCTTGCAACTAATGAAAAACTGTTTTTT.